This T cell receptor beta chain was retrieved from a study of cytomegalovirus exposure and HLA in healthy donors. The germline V gene has CDR1 SGHTS and CDR2 YDEGEE. V shed 0 bases and J shed 5 bases, with 8 bases lying between them. This CDR3 comprises 13 residues. This clone has a handful of counts. Its antigen is undetermined. PCR used 60 Vbeta primers and 13 Jbeta primers. The assay was immunoSEQ multiplex PCR, and TCRdb's table has in-frame clones only and misses some. The repertoire includes fewer than 65,000 clones, around four fifths of them detected once, and 1.5% to 2% sits in the top ten. General study results and limits: It was only CMV serostatus that was available as immune exposure information.

The rearrangement joins TRBV5-8 to TRBJ1-1; tentative D call: TRBD1 (5 bases). Sample: PBMCs. This TCR derives from a man aged 25 to 45 in good health and CMV-seronegative. CDR3 sequence (DNA): TGTGCCAGCAGCTTGGACGGGGGGACTGAAGCTTTCTTT. It translates to CASSLDGGTEAFF. The whole variable domain, filled in from reference TRBV5-8 and TRBJ1-1, reads EAGVTQSPTHLIKTRGQQATLRCSPISGHTSVYWYQQALGLGLQFLLWYDEGEERNRGNFPPRFSGRQFPNYSSELNVNALELEDSALYLCASSLDGGTEAFFGQGTRLTVV.